The next 8 T cell receptor beta chains were all read from a single sample in a study of CD8 T cells in ankylosing spondylitis. TCRdb analysed the 5' RACE reads with MiXCR anew, one entry per CDR3 protein. Of around 53,000 distinct CDR3 sequences in the sample, 7.4% were seen once. The sequenced sample was blood, either unsorted or a sorted T cell fraction (not recorded which). The source is a female donor with ankylosing spondylitis or in good health (not recorded which).

This clonotype was recorded many times. The rearrangement uses TRBV10-3 and TRBJ1-5; D not resolved. Germline V gives CDR1 ENHRY, CDR2 SYGVKD. There are 13 residues in the CDR3. V was shortened by 0 bases and J by 7 bases, with 7 bases between the two germline ends. The CDR3 DNA is TGTGCCATCAGTGAGTCGAGAGGCCAGCCCCAGCATTTT. It translates to CAISESRGQPQHF.

This clonotype was seen at least ten times. The V gene is TRBV6-5, the J gene TRBJ1-5; 9 bases match TRBD1. This CDR3 comprises 13 residues. Germline V gene data show CDR1 as MNHEY and CDR2 as SVGAGI. Losses at the gene ends were 4 bases for V and 9 bases for J; bases not matched to a gene: 4. CDR3 loop: CASSFTGGSPQHF. CDR3 coding DNA: TGTGCCAGCAGTTTCACAGGGGGCTCGCCCCAGCATTTT.

Note on this clonotype: This could be a read error, since a much larger clone is one nucleotide away. The chain recombines TRBV25-1 with TRBJ1-2; tentative D call: TRBD1 (6 bases). Germline V gene data show CDR1 as MGHDK and CDR2 as SYGVNS. CDR3 length: 11 residues. V shed 8 bases and J shed 5 bases, with 9 bases lying between them. The CDR3 coding sequence is TGTGCCAGCGGGGGCCGGTATGGCTACACCTTC. Protein sequence: CASGGRYGYTF.

This clonotype was found many times. The gene calls are TRBV20-1 and TRBJ1-2; no reliable D call. This CDR3 spans 10 amino acids. V shed 7 bases and J shed 7 bases, with 10 bases lying between them. From germline, CDR1 is DFQATT and CDR2 SNEGSKA (reference sequence). The CDR3 DNA reads TGCAGTGGGAAAGTAGGTGGCTACACCTTC. As protein: CSGKVGGYTF.

This clonotype has at least ten counts. The chain recombines TRBV19 with TRBJ2-6; maybe TRBD1 (6 bases). Germline CDR1 is LNHDA and CDR2 is SQIVND (reference sequence). Trimming shortened V by 6 bases and J by 0 bases, and 18 bases separated the two germline ends. This CDR3 contains 18 residues. The CDR3 loop is CASREKTGTSSGANVLTF. The CDR3 bases are TGTGCCAGTAGAGAAAAGACAGGAACCTCCTCTGGGGCCAACGTCCTGACTTTC.

This clonotype was counted many times. The chain employs TRBV5-1 and TRBJ2-1; 8 bases agree with TRBD1. The germline CDR1 and CDR2 sequences are SGHRS and YFSETQ. Losses at the gene ends were 2 bases for V and 5 bases for J; bases not matched to a gene: 9. The CDR3 is 16 residues long. The CDR3 sequence is CASSFPGQASNNEQFF. CDR3 nucleotide sequence: TGCGCCAGCAGCTTTCCGGGACAGGCGTCAAACAATGAGCAGTTCTTC.

This clonotype was detected many times. V is TRBV6-5 and J is TRBJ2-3; unclear D gene. This CDR3 comprises 15 residues. Germline CDR1 and CDR2: MNHEY and SVGAGI. The V end lost 0 bases, the J end lost 6 bases, and 13 bases lay between the germline ends. This chain's CDR3 is CASSYSKAFKDTQYF. The CDR3 DNA is TGTGCCAGCAGTTACTCGAAGGCTTTCAAGGATACGCAGTATTTT.

This clonotype was observed at least ten times. The chain carries TRBV10-3 and TRBJ1-1; tentative D call: TRBD1 (5 bases). CDR1 is ENHRY, CDR2 SYGVKD, per germline. CDR3 length: 14 residues. V gave up 10 bases and J gave up 0 bases, with 15 bases separating them. The CDR3 nucleotides read TGTGCCAGTCATGGGGGGATATTGAACACTGAAGCTTTCTTT. Encoded protein: CASHGGILNTEAFF.